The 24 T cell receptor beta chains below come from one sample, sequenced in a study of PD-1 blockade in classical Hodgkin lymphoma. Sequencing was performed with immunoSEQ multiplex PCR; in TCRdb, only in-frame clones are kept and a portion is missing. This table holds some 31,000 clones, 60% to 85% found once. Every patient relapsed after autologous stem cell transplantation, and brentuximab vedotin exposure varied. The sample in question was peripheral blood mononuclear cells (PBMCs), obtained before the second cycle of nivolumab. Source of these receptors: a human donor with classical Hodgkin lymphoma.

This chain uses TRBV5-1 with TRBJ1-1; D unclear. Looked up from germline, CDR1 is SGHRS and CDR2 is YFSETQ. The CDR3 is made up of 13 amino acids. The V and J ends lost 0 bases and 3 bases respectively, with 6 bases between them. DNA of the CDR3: TGCGCCAGCAGCTTGGCCCAATACACTGAAGCTTTCTTT. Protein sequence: CASSLAQYTEAFF.

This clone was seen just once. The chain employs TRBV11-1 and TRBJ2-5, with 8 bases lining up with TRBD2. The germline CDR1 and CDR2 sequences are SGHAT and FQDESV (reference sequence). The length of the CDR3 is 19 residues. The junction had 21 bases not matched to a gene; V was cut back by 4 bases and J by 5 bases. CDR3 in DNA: TGTGCCAGCAGCTCCTCGGTTCGCGGGGGGTTTCAGTACGCGGAGACCCAGTACTTC. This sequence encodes CASSSSVRGGFQYAETQYF.

The CDR3 nucleotides are TGTGCCTGGACGACAGGGAGCTACTATGGCTACACCTTC. Amino acids: CAWTTGSYYGYTF. This chain uses TRBV30 with TRBJ1-2; 7 positions agree with TRBD1. The V and J ends lost 4 bases and 3 bases, in that order; junction bases with no gene match: 5. CDR3 length equals 13 residues. Germline V lookup: CDR1 GTSNPN, CDR2 SVGIG (reference sequence).

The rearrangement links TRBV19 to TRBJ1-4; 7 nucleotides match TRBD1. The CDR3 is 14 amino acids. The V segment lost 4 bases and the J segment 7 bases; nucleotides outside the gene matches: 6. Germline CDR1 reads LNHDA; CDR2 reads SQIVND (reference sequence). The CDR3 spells CASSKDRGPEKLFF. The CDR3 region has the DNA TGTGCCAGTAGTAAAGATAGGGGGCCTGAAAAACTGTTTTTT.

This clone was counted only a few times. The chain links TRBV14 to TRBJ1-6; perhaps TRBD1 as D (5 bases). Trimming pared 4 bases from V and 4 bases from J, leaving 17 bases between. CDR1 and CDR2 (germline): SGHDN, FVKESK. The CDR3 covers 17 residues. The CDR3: CASSPGPQGAYNSPLHF. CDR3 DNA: TGTGCCAGCAGCCCGGGACCCCAAGGCGCTTATAATTCACCCCTCCACTTT.

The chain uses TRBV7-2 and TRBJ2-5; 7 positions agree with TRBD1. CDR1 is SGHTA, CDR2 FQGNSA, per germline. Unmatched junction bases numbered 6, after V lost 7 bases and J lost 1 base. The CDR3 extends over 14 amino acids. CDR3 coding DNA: TGTGCCAGCAACCTCAGGACAGGCCAAGAGACCCAGTACTTC. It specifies CASNLRTGQETQYF.

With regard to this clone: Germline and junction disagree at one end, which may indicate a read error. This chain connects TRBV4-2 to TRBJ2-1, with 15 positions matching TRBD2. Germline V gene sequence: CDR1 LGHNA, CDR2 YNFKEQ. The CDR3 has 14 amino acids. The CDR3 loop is CASSPGLAGGSGVF. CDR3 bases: TGTGCCAGCAGCCCCGGACTAGCGGGGGGGTCGGGGGTCTTC.

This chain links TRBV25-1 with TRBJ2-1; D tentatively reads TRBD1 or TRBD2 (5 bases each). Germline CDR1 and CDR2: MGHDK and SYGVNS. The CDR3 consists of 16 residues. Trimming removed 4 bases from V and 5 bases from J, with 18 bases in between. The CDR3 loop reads CASSGGTGPLDNEQFF. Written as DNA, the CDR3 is TGTGCCAGCAGTGGGGGGACCGGGCCCTTGGACAATGAGCAGTTCTTC.

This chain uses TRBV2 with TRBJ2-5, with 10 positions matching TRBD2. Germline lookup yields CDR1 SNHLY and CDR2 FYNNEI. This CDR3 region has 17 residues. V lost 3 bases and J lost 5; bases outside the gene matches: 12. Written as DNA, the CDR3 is TGTGCCAGCAGTGAGCCCCGTAGCGGGGGGACCCTGGAGACCCAGTACTTC. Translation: CASSEPRSGGTLETQYF.

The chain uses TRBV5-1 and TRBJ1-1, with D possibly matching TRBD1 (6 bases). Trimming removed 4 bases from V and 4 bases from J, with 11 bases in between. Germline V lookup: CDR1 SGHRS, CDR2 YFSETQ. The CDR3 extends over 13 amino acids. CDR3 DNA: TGCGCCAGCAGCACGGCAGGGGCCACTGAAGCTTTCTTT. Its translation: CASSTAGATEAFF.

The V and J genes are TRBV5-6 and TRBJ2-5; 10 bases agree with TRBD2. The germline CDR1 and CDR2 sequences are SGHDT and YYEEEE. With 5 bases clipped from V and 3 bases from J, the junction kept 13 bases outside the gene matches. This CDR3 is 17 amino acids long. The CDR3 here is CASSQRGLAGVKETQYF. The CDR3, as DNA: TGTGCCAGCAGTCAAAGGGGTCTAGCGGGGGTTAAAGAGACCCAGTACTTC.

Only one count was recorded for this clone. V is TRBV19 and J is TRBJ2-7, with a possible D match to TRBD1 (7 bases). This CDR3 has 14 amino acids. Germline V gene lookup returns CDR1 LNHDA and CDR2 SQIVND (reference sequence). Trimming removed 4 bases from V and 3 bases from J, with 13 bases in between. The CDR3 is CASSTGGSFYEQYF. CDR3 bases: TGTGCCAGTAGTACAGGGGGGTCCTTCTACGAGCAGTACTTC.

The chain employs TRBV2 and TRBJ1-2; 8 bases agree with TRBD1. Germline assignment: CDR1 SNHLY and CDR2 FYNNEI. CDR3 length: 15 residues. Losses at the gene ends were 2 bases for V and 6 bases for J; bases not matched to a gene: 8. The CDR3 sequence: CASSESAGGADGYTF. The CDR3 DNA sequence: TGTGCCAGCAGTGAATCGGCAGGGGGCGCCGATGGCTACACCTTC.

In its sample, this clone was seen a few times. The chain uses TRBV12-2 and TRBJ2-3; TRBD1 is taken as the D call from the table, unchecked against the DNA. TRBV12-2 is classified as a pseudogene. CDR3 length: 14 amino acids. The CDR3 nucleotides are TGTGCAAGTCGCTGCGACAGGGAGACAGATACGCAGTATTTT. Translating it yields CASRCDRETDTQYF.

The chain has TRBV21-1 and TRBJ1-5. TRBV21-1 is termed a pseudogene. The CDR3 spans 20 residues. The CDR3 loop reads CASSRRESVGGPGSNQPQHF. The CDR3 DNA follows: TGTGCCAGCAGCAGGAGGGAATCGGTGGGTGGCCCGGGAAGCAATCAGCCCCAGCATTTT.

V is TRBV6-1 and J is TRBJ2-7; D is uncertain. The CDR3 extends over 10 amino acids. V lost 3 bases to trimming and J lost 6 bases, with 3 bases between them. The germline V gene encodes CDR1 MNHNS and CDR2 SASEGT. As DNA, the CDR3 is TGTGCCAGCAGTGATCCCGAGCAGTACTTC. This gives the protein CASSDPEQYF.

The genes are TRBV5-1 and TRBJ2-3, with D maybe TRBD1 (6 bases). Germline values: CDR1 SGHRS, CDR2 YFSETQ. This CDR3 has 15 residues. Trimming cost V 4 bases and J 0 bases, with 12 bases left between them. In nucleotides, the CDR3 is TGCGCCAGCAGCCCAGGACAGCCTAGCACAGATACGCAGTATTTT. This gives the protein CASSPGQPSTDTQYF.

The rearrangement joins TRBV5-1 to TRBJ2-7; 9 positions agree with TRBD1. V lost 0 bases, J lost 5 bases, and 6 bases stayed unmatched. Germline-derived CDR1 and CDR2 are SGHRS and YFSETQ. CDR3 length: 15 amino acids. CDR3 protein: CASSLEGTGIHEQYF. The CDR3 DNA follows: TGCGCCAGCAGCTTGGAAGGGACAGGGATCCACGAGCAGTACTTC. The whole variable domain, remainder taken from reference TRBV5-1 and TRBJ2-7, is KAGVTQTPRYLIKTRGQQVTLSCSPISGHRSVSWYQQTPGQGLQFLFEYFSETQRNKGNFPGRFSGRQFSNSRSEMNVSTLELGDSALYLCASSLEGTGIHEQYFGPGTRLTVT.

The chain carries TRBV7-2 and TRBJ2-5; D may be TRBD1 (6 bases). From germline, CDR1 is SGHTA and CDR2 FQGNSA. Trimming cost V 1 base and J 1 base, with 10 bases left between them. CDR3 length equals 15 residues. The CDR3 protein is CASSLGGQVQETQYF. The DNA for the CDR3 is TGTGCCAGCAGCTTAGGGGGGCAGGTCCAAGAGACCCAGTACTTC.

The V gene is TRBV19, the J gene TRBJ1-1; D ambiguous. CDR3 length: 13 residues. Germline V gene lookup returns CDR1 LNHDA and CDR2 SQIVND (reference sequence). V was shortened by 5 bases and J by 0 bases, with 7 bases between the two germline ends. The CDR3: CASSPGLNTEAFF. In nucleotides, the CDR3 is TGTGCCAGTAGTCCGGGATTGAACACTGAAGCTTTCTTT.

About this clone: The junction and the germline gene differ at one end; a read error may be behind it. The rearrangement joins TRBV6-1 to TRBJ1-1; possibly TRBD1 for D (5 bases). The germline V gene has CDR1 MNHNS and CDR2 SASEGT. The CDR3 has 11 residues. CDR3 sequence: CLSRGNTEAFF. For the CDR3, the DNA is TGCCTTTCGAGGGGGAACACTGAAGCTTTCTTT.

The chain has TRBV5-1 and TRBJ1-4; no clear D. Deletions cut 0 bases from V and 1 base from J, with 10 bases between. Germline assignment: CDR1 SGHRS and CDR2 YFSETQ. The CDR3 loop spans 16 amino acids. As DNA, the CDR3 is TGCGCCAGCAGCTTGGGGCCAAGGGAAACTAATGAAAAACTGTTTTTT. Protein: CASSLGPRETNEKLFF.

The CDR3 loop reads CASSKGVGDEQYF. The CDR3 DNA is TGTGCCAGCAGCAAGGGGGTGGGCGACGAGCAGTACTTC. The chain recombines TRBV7-2 with TRBJ2-7; possible D gene TRBD1, 6 bases. The CDR3 has 13 amino acids. Germline CDR1 SGHTA, CDR2 FQGNSA. V was cut by 5 bases and J by 5 bases, with 13 bases left in between.

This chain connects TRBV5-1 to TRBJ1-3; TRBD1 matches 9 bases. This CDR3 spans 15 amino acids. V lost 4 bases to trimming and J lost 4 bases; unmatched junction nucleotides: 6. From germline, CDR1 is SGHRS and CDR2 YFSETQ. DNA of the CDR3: TGCGCCAGCAGCCTACAGGGGGCTGGGGGAAACACCATATATTTT. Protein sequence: CASSLQGAGGNTIYF.